These 20 T cell receptor beta chains originate from one sample sequenced in a study of blood T cells in healthy people across ages. A second PCR, run for roughly 7 to 12 cycles, used a sample-barcoded 5' primer plus a J-beta primer mix. TCRdb re-derived calls from the 5' RACE reads in MiXCR, one entry per CDR3 protein. The sample has 450,000 to 700,000 distinct CDR3 sequences; 27% are singletons. Sequenced input: blood. The receptors here all came from a woman aged 65 to 85 in good health.

The J gene is TRBJ2-7, the V gene TRBV7-3; 8 bases are shared with TRBD1. CDR1 is SGHTA and CDR2 is FQGTGA in the germline V gene. The CDR3 has 15 amino acids. V shed 5 bases and J 3 bases; nucleotides not matched to a gene: 9. CDR3 coding DNA: TGTGCCAGCAGCACTACAGGGGGTGACAACTACGAGCAGTACTTC. This encodes CASSTTGGDNYEQYF.

This clonotype was seen a handful of times. The chain has TRBV2 and TRBJ2-6; no clear D gene. V lost 4 bases and J lost 0, with 7 bases in between. Germline assignment: CDR1 SNHLY and CDR2 FYNNEI. The CDR3 loop spans 15 amino acids. The CDR3 protein is CASSGDRSGANVLTF. CDR3 bases: TGTGCCAGCAGTGGGGATCGCTCTGGGGCCAACGTCCTGACTTTC.

In its sample, this clonotype was seen a few times. The genes are TRBV4-3 and TRBJ2-7; TRBD1 matches at 7 bases. CDR1 and CDR2 (germline): LGHNA, YSLEER. V shed 1 base and J 5 bases; nucleotides not matched to a gene: 14. The CDR3 loop spans 17 amino acids. The CDR3 here is CASSQVLGQTIRDEQYF. The CDR3 nucleotides are TGCGCCAGCAGCCAAGTCTTGGGACAGACCATTAGGGACGAGCAGTACTTC.

The chain carries TRBV6-2 or TRBV6-3 and TRBJ2-3, with D maybe TRBD1 (5 bases). Germline loops: CDR1 MNHEY, CDR2 SVGEGT. The CDR3 contains 15 residues. Trimming pared 2 bases from V and 1 base from J, leaving 10 bases between. The CDR3 DNA sequence: TGTGCCAGCAGTTACCAGGGTAGACGCACAGATACGCAGTATTTT. Protein product: CASSYQGRRTDTQYF.

The V gene is TRBV4-2, the J gene TRBJ2-5; D ambiguous. V shed 0 bases and J shed 2 bases, with 10 bases lying between them. The V gene's germline CDR1 is LGHNA and CDR2 YNFKEQ. This CDR3 is 15 amino acids long. The CDR3 region has the DNA TGTGCCAGCAGCCAAGATCCCACTATTCAAGAGACCCAGTACTTC. This sequence encodes CASSQDPTIQETQYF.

This clonotype was observed a few times. The V gene is TRBV12-3 or TRBV12-4, the J gene TRBJ1-1; 9 bases agree with TRBD1. J gave up 0 bases and V 6 bases, and 14 bases lay outside the gene matches. CDR3 length: 18 amino acids. CDR3 loop: CASSKRTGVRAMNTEAFF. As DNA, the CDR3 is TGTGCCAGCAGCAAAAGGACAGGGGTGAGGGCCATGAACACTGAAGCTTTCTTT.

This clonotype came up once. The gene calls are TRBV5-1 and TRBJ1-2; D possibly corresponds to TRBD1 (5 bases). The V end lost 5 bases, the J end lost 4 bases, and 21 bases lay between the germline ends. Germline lookup yields CDR1 SGHRS and CDR2 YFSETQ. This CDR3 contains 16 residues. The DNA for the CDR3 is TGCGCCAGCAGAACTCAGCCAACGGGGACCCTCTATGGCTACACCTTC. It translates to CASRTQPTGTLYGYTF.

The chain employs TRBV12-3 or TRBV12-4 and TRBJ2-3; no clear D gene. Trimming stripped 3 bases from V and 4 bases from J, with 14 bases between. This CDR3 spans 15 amino acids. The CDR3 nucleotides are TGTGCCAGCAGTTTTCGGGCGTCTAGAGCAGATACGCAGTATTTT. Translating it yields CASSFRASRADTQYF.

This clonotype was seen a handful of times. CDR3: CASSRVYRGGAEAFF. Here the CDR3 DNA reads TGTGCCAGCAGTAGGGTCTACAGGGGAGGCGCTGAAGCTTTCTTT. The chain links TRBV27 to TRBJ1-1; 7 positions match TRBD1. Germline V lookup: CDR1 MNHEY, CDR2 SMNVEV (reference sequence). There are 15 residues in the CDR3. V lost 5 bases, J lost 6 bases, and 12 bases stayed unmatched.

This clonotype was counted only a few times. The chain carries TRBV4-3 and TRBJ1-1; D perhaps matches TRBD1 (5 bases). Germline V gene data show CDR1 as LGHNA and CDR2 as YSLEER. With 0 bases removed from V and 3 bases from J, the gap between germline ends came to 11 bases. The CDR3 has 15 residues. The CDR3 coding sequence is TGCGCCAGCAGCCAAGAGGCGGGGCAGTACACTGAAGCTTTCTTT. This encodes CASSQEAGQYTEAFF.

This clonotype was picked up a small number of times. The V gene is TRBV6-5, the J gene TRBJ2-3, with D tentatively TRBD1 or TRBD2 (5 bases each). The germline CDR1 and CDR2 sequences are MNHEY and SVGAGI. V was pared by 6 bases and J by 4 bases, with 14 bases between. This CDR3 has 14 amino acids. As DNA, the CDR3 is TGTGCCAGCAGCCGCCGGGGCTCCGCAGATACGCAGTATTTT. Its protein product is CASSRRGSADTQYF.

The table lists this clonotype with a few counts. Mismatch with germline at one junction end may stem from a read error. The V gene is TRBV12-3 or TRBV12-4, the J gene TRBJ2-3, with 9 bases fitting TRBD2. The CDR3 spans 14 residues. The DNA for the CDR3 is TGTGCCAGCAGTCTAGCGGGGAGAACAGATACGCAGTATTTT. The encoded protein is CASSLAGRTDTQYF.

The CDR3, as DNA: TGTGCCAGCAGCGAGGGGGCCGCGGGGGAAGGTGAGCAGTTCTTC. Translated, it gives CASSEGAAGEGEQFF. V usage is TRBV9 and J usage is TRBJ2-5; D assignment may be TRBD1 or TRBD2 (7 bases each). The J call may be incorrect, as the DNA end agrees better with TRBJ2-1. Germline CDR1 SGDLS, CDR2 YYNGEE. The CDR3 sequence is 15 residues long.

The V and J genes are TRBV12-3 or TRBV12-4 and TRBJ2-5; D is ambiguous. Deletions cut 8 bases from V and 2 bases from J, with 12 bases between. The CDR3 contains 13 residues. The CDR3 sequence: CASSKGRQETQYF. CDR3 coding DNA: TGTGCCAGCTCGAAAGGACGGCAAGAGACCCAGTACTTC.

This chain connects TRBV2 to TRBJ2-2; D is undetermined. Trimming left V 6 bases short and J 1 base short, with 12 bases between. The V gene's germline CDR1 is SNHLY and CDR2 FYNNEI. This CDR3 region has 15 residues. CDR3 DNA: TGTGCCAGCAGGGACCTTTCCCAGAACACCGGGGAGCTGTTTTTT. It is translated as CASRDLSQNTGELFF.

The chain links TRBV10-2 to TRBJ2-1, with no clear D. The V gene's germline CDR1 is WSHSY and CDR2 SAAADI. CDR3 length: 13 amino acids. Trimming removed 2 bases from V and 1 base from J, with 3 bases in between. In nucleotides, the CDR3 is TGCGCCAGCAGTGAGCCTTCCTACAATGAGCAGTTCTTC. Amino acid sequence: CASSEPSYNEQFF.

The chain recombines TRBV7-2 with TRBJ1-2, with D unresolved. This CDR3 contains 12 residues. CDR1 and CDR2 (germline): SGHTA, FQGNSA. With 4 bases removed from V and 4 bases from J, the gap between germline ends came to 7 bases. CDR3 nucleotides: TGTGCCAGCAGCTCCCGTTCCTATGGCTACACCTTC. Protein: CASSSRSYGYTF.

This clonotype appeared a few times. This chain uses TRBV6-6 with TRBJ1-2; tentatively, D is TRBD1 (5 bases). The CDR3 contains 13 residues. The germline gives CDR1 MNHNY, CDR2 SVGAGI (reference sequence). V lost 6 bases and J lost 7, with 15 bases in between. CDR3 nucleotides: TGTGCCAGCAGATCAGCAGGGAGTAGTGGCTACACCTTC. It codes for CASRSAGSSGYTF.

This clonotype was detected only a few times. The chain combines TRBV18 with TRBJ1-3; 7 bases map to TRBD1. The CDR3 has 16 residues. The ends lost 1 base at V and 0 bases at J; junction bases unmatched: 3. Germline-derived CDR1 and CDR2 are KGHSH and LQKENI. Here the CDR3 DNA reads TGTGCCAGCTCACCACAGGGGGCCAGCTCTGGAAACACCATATATTTT. Its protein product is CASSPQGASSGNTIYF.

This clonotype was recorded a few times. The chain has TRBV4-1 and TRBJ2-5, with D maybe TRBD2 (7 bases). Germline V gene data show CDR1 as MGHRA and CDR2 as YSYEKL. There are 14 residues in the CDR3. The V end was cut by 1 base, the J end by 4 bases, with 10 bases between. The CDR3 nucleotides are TGCGCCAGCAGCCAAGTGGGGGGGCTAGAGACCCAGTACTTC. Its translation: CASSQVGGLETQYF.